Below are 6 T cell receptor beta chains sequenced from a single sample in a study of CD8+CD57+ T cells in acquired aplastic anemia listed by TCRdb under 2018. Patients chosen for sequencing had shown expansion of CD8+CD57+ cells by flow cytometry. Instrument used: Illumina HiSeq 2000. Profiling of TCR beta VDJ combinations and CDR3 sequences used genomic DNA as the template. TCRdb reran the public reads through fastp at Q25 and MiXCR, keeping productive beta chains. Every entry covers one CDR3 protein and lists the most common genes and DNA from its rows. This sample lists hundreds of thousands of distinct CDR3 sequences; less than 85% were detected once. 40% to 55% of the sample rests with the top ten. Sequencing was done on a sample of sorted CD4+, CD8+, or CD8+CD57+ T cells (not recorded which) from PBMCs. These receptors originate from a human donor with aplastic anemia.

On this clonotype: Here the CDR3 omits its conserved ending phenylalanine or tryptophan, so a read error is the likely source. The DNA is omitted, as the CDR3 cannot be located on it reliably, and the CDR3 follows TCRdb's listing. This sequence joins TRBV7-2 and TRBJ2-1; TRBD2 was called by the table and not checked on the DNA. The CDR3 is 12 residues long, ends included. CDR1 and CDR2 from the germline V gene are SGHTA and FQGNSA. CDR3 sequence: CASRFTGNARYS.

Details on this clonotype: The junction departs from germline at one end; a sequencing error may be responsible. The chain joins TRBV7-8 to TRBJ2-7; D assignment may be TRBD1 or TRBD2 (6 bases each). The V gene's germline CDR1 is SGHVS and CDR2 FQNEAQ. The CDR3 loop spans 15 amino acids. The CDR3 bases are TGCGCCAGCAGCCATACAGGGACTCAGCCCCAGCATTTTTACTTC. Amino acids: CASSHTGTQPQHFYF. The full variable domain, its missing parts supplied by reference TRBV7-8 and TRBJ2-7, is GAGVSQSPRYKVAKRGQDVALRCDPISGHVSLFWYQQALGQGPEFLTYFQNEAQLDKSGLPSDRFFAERPEGSVSTLKIQRTQQEDSAVYLCASSHTGTQPQHFYFGPGTRLTVT.

The chain employs TRBV7-2 and TRBJ1-6; D remains ambiguous. Trimming shortened V by 0 bases and J by 7 bases, and 10 bases separated the two germline ends. The CDR3 contains 15 residues. CDR1 and CDR2 from the germline V gene are SGHTA and FQGNSA. CDR3 sequence reads: CASSLAGDLNSPLHF. The CDR3 DNA sequence: TGTGCCAGCAGCTTAGCCGGAGACCTAAATTCACCCCTCCACTTT.

V and J are TRBV15 and TRBJ1-5, with D unresolved. The germline gives CDR1 LNHNV, CDR2 YYDKDF (reference sequence). The CDR3 is 14 residues long. The V gene lost 6 bases and the J gene lost 7 bases, with 16 bases spanning the gap. The chain's CDR3 is CATSEGYRKQPQHF. CDR3 in DNA: TGTGCCACCAGTGAAGGCTATAGGAAACAGCCCCAGCATTTT.

The V and J genes are TRBV9 and TRBJ1-1; TRBD1 might be the D (5 bases). Germline loops: CDR1 SGDLS, CDR2 YYNGEE. V was shortened by 4 bases and J by 5 bases, with 18 bases between the two germline ends. This CDR3 has 15 residues. The CDR3 DNA is TGTGCCAGCAGCTTAGATCGACAGAGCACAACTGAAGCTTTCTTT. Its protein is CASSLDRQSTTEAFF. The complete variable domain, with remaining parts taken from reference TRBV9 and TRBJ1-1, reads DSGVTQTPKHLITATGQRVTLRCSPRSGDLSVYWYQQSLDQGLQFLIQYYNGEERAKGNILERFSAQQFPDLHSELNLSSLELGDSALYFCASSLDRQSTTEAFFGQGTRLTVV.

The rearrangement links TRBV7-4 to TRBJ1-2; D not certain. This CDR3 comprises 15 residues. V shed 4 bases and J shed 14 bases, with 26 bases lying between them. Per germline, CDR1 SGHVT and CDR2 SQSDAQ. CDR3 loop: CASSCRLAGGPYETF. In nucleotides, the CDR3 is TGTGCCAGCAGCTGCAGACTAGCGGGAGGACCATACGAGACCTTC.